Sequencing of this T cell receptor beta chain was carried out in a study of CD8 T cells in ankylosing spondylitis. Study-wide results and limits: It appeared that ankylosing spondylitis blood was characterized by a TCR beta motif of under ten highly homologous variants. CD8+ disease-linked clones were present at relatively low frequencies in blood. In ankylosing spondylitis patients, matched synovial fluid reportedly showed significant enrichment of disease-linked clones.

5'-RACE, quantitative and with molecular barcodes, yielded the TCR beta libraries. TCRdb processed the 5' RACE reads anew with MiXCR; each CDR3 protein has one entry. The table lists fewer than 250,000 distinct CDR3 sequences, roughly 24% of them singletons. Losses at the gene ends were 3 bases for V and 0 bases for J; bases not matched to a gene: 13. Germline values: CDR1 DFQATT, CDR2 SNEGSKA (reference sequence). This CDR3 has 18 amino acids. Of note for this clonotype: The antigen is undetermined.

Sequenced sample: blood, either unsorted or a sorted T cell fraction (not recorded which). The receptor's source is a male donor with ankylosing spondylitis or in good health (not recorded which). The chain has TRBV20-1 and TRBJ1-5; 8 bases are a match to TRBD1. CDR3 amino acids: CSARARPTGGNSNQPQHF. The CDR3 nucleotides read TGCAGTGCTAGGGCCAGGCCAACAGGGGGTAATAGCAATCAGCCCCAGCATTTT.